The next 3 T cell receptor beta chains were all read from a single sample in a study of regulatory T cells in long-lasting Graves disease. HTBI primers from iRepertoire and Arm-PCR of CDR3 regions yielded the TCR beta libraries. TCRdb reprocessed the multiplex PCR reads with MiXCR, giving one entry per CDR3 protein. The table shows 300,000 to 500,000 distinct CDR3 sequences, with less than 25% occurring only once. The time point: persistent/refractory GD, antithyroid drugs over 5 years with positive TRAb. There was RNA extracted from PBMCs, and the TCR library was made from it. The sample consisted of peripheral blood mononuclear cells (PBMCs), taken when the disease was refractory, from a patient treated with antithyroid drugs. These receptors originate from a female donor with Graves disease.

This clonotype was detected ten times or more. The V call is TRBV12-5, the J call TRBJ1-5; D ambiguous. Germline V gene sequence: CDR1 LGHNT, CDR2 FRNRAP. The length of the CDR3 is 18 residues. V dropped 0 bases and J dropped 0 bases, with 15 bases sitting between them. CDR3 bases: TGTGCTAGTGGTTTGGTACTCGAGCCGGCCTTTAGCAATCAGCCCCAGCATTTT. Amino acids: CASGLVLEPAFSNQPQHF. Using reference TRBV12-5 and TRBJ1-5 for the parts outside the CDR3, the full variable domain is DARVTQTPRHKVTEMGQEVTMRCQPILGHNTVFWYRQTMMQGLELLAYFRNRAPLDDSGMPKDRFSAEMPDATLATLKIQPSEPRDSAVYFCASGLVLEPAFSNQPQHFGDGTRLSIL.

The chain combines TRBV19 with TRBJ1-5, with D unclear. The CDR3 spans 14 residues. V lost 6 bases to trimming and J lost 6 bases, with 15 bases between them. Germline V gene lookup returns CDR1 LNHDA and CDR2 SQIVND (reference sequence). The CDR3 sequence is CASRQAAEIQPQHF. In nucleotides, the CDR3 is TGTGCCAGTAGGCAGGCAGCGGAAATTCAGCCCCAGCATTTT.

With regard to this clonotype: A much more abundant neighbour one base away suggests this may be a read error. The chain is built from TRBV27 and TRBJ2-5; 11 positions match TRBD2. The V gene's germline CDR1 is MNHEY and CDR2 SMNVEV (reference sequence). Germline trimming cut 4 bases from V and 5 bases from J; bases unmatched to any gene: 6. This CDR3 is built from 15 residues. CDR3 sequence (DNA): TGTGCCAGCAGTTACTTAGCGGGAGGGCCTGAGACCCAGTACTTC. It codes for CASSYLAGGPETQYF.